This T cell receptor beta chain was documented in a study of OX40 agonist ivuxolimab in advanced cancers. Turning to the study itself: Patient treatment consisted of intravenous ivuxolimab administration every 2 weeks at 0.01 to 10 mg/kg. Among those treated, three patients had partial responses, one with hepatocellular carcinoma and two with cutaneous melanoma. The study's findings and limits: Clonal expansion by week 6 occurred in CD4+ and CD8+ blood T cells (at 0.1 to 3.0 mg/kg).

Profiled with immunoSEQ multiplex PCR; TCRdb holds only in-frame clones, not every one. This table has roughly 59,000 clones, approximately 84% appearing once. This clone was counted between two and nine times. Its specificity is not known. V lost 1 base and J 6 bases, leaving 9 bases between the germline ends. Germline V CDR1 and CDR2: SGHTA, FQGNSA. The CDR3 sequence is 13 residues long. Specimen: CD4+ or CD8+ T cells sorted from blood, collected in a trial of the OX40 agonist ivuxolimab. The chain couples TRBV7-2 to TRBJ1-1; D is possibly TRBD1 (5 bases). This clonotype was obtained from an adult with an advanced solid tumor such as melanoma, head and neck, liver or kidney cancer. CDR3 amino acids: CASSLVWGAEAFF. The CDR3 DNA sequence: TGTGCCAGCAGCTTAGTGTGGGGCGCTGAAGCTTTCTTT.